The present T cell receptor (beta chain) was sequenced within a study of Tregs in tolerant kidney transplant recipients. Whole-study results and caveats: Some patients' samples used different primers over time, so nucleotide sequences weren't comparable. Biological reproducibility was not directly addressed in this study.

Germline-derived CDR1 and CDR2 are SGHAT and FQNNGV. There are 15 residues in the CDR3. The V segment lost 8 bases and the J segment 3 bases; nucleotides outside the gene matches: 7. Unstimulated Tregs (CD4+CD25+CD127-) and CD4+CD25- non-Tregs were sorted from PBMCs. Comments on this clone: What it binds is unknown.

TCRdb's copy holds only in-frame clones and misses some; the assay was immunoSEQ multiplex PCR. The sample consists of around 77,000 clones, 98% of them appearing once. Sequencing was performed on CD4+ T cells from blood, taken before the transplant. The TCR originated in a human donor who received a combined kidney and bone marrow transplant. The chain combines TRBV11-2 with TRBJ2-2; 9 nucleotides agree with TRBD2. The CDR3 DNA follows: TGTGCCAGCTTCCCGGGCGGGGGGGACACCGGGGAGCTGTTTTTT. The encoded protein is CASFPGGGDTGELFF. Full variable domain (rest looked up from reference TRBV11-2 and TRBJ2-2): EAGVAQSPRYKIIEKRQSVAFWCNPISGHATLYWYQQILGQGPKLLIQFQNNGVVDDSQLPKDRFSAERLKGVDSTLKIQPAKLEDSAVYLCASFPGGGDTGELFFGEGSRLTVL.